One sample yielded the 29 T cell receptor beta chains listed below, sequenced in a study of T cell responses to AZD1222 COVID-19 vaccine (dated by TCRdb to the early 2020s). To prepare the library, the immunoSEQ multiplex PCR assay was applied. TCRdb retrieved this table from immuneACCESS and kept in-frame rearrangements only. Not all clones are present; in checked studies, unresolved V genes account for under half, and no reason is known for the remainder. Counted in this sample were roughly 120,000 clones; roughly 84% of them appeared once. In total, the top ten clones hold around 12% of the sample. The time point label, read with the paper, signifies: baseline before first vaccination. The sequences come from peripheral blood, collected on day 0 of AZD1222 vaccination. These receptors were obtained from an adult in good health.

The gene calls are TRBV9 and TRBJ1-1; possibly TRBD1 for D (5 bases). Trimming took off 6 bases at V and 4 bases at J, with 22 bases between the two ends. The germline CDR1 and CDR2 sequences are SGDLS and YYNGEE. The CDR3 covers 16 residues. The CDR3 region has the DNA TGTGCCAGCACCAAGGGTGTGGGGGATCAGGGCACTGAAGCTTTCTTT. The encoded protein is CASTKGVGDQGTEAFF.

The chain employs TRBV25-1 and TRBJ2-1, with 7 bases aligning to TRBD1. The V gene's germline CDR1 is MGHDK and CDR2 SYGVNS. Unmatched junction bases numbered 8, after V lost 5 bases and J lost 10 bases. The CDR3 has 13 amino acids. The CDR3 DNA reads as TGTGCCAGCAGTAATACCAGGGGGTTGGAGCAGTTCTTC. Its translation is CASSNTRGLEQFF.

V usage is TRBV6-2 or TRBV6-3 and J usage is TRBJ1-1; D not resolved. V was cut by 3 bases and J by 3 bases, with 11 bases left in between. From germline, CDR1 is MNHEY and CDR2 SVGEGT. The CDR3 loop spans 14 amino acids. In DNA, the CDR3 is TGTGCCAGCAGTTATGGGCCGGCGGACACTGAAGCTTTCTTT. It is translated as CASSYGPADTEAFF.

A note on this clone: This CDR3 is also generated by other DNA sequences in the sample. The rearrangement joins TRBV2 to TRBJ1-5; 9 bases line up with TRBD1. With 4 bases clipped from V and 1 base from J, the junction kept 2 bases outside the gene matches. Per the germline V gene, CDR1 is SNHLY and CDR2 is FYNNEI. The CDR3 has 15 residues. CDR3 nucleotides: TGTGCCAGCAGTGGGGACAGGGCCAGCAATCAGCCCCAGCATTTT. Amino acid sequence: CASSGDRASNQPQHF.

The chain is built from TRBV10-3 and TRBJ1-1; 11 bases align to TRBD1. Unmatched junction bases numbered 2, after V lost 7 bases and J lost 4 bases. Germline CDR1 and CDR2: ENHRY and SYGVKD. This CDR3 contains 13 residues. CDR3 coding DNA: TGTGCCATCAAGGGACAGGGGGGCACTGAAGCTTTCTTT. Its translation: CAIKGQGGTEAFF.

The chain is built from TRBV2 and TRBJ2-1, with 7 bases aligning to TRBD2. The CDR3 runs 13 residues. J gave up 14 bases and V 6 bases, and 13 bases lay outside the gene matches. The germline CDR1 and CDR2 sequences are SNHLY and FYNNEI. CDR3 in amino acids: CASSDAGRPEKFF. The CDR3 nucleotides are TGTGCCAGCAGCGACGCCGGGAGGCCCGAGAAGTTCTTC.

This chain connects TRBV2 to TRBJ1-6; perhaps TRBD1 as D (5 bases). This CDR3 contains 13 residues. CDR1 and CDR2 from the germline V gene are SNHLY and FYNNEI. Trimming shortened V by 6 bases and J by 10 bases, and 13 bases separated the two germline ends. CDR3 region: CASSEGLGSPLHF. DNA for the CDR3: TGTGCCAGCAGCGAGGGACTGGGATCACCCCTCCACTTT.

This clone appeared a single time. The J gene is TRBJ2-6, the V gene TRBV6-6; D may be TRBD1 or TRBD2 (5 bases each). Germline loops: CDR1 MNHNY, CDR2 SVGAGI (reference sequence). This CDR3 has 15 residues. The V gene lost 6 bases and the J gene lost 2 bases, with 11 bases spanning the gap. CDR3: CASRLEGTGANVLTF. CDR3 nucleotides: TGTGCCAGCAGGCTAGAGGGGACTGGGGCCAACGTCCTGACTTTC.

The V call is TRBV28, the J call TRBJ1-4; D might be TRBD1 (5 bases). The CDR3 extends over 15 amino acids. Trimming shortened V by 6 bases and J by 3 bases, and 14 bases separated the two germline ends. Germline V lookup: CDR1 MDHEN, CDR2 SYDVKM. The chain's CDR3 is CASRKDRRANEKLFF. CDR3 nucleotides: TGTGCCAGCAGGAAAGACAGACGAGCTAATGAAAAACTGTTTTTT.

The chain uses TRBV3-1 (or the pseudogene TRBV3-2) and TRBJ2-5; 12 positions match TRBD2. The CDR3 is made up of 15 amino acids. Germline assignment: CDR1 LGHDT and CDR2 YNNKEL (reference sequence). V lost 4 bases, J lost 4 bases, and 4 bases stayed unmatched. CDR3 sequence (DNA): TGTGCCAGCAGCCGACAACTAGCGGGAGGAGAGACCCAGTACTTC. Encoded protein: CASSRQLAGGETQYF.

CDR3: CASSLSGMTGTDTQYF. DNA for the CDR3: TGTGCCAGCAGCTTAAGCGGGATGACGGGCACAGATACGCAGTATTTT. The chain uses TRBV11-3 and TRBJ2-3; 7 bases align to TRBD2. The germline CDR1 and CDR2 sequences are SGHNT and YENEEA. The trim removed 2 bases at V and 1 base at J, leaving 6 bases unmatched. The CDR3 sequence is 16 residues long.

This clone was observed once. The rearrangement joins TRBV19 to TRBJ1-4, with TRBD1 matching over 7 bases. Germline V lookup: CDR1 LNHDA, CDR2 SQIVND (reference sequence). This CDR3 has 15 residues. The V gene end was trimmed by 4 bases and the J gene end by 6 bases; junction bases not matched to a gene: 8. CDR3 coding DNA: TGTGCCAGTAGTAGACGACAGGGTCTGGATGAAAAACTGTTTTTT. It codes for CASSRRQGLDEKLFF.

The genes are TRBV27 and TRBJ1-1, with D tentatively TRBD1 (5 bases). The germline gives CDR1 MNHEY, CDR2 SMNVEV (reference sequence). CDR3 size: 13 residues. Trimming cost V 3 bases and J 7 bases, with 12 bases left between them. CDR3 loop: CASSLGTEFEAFF. In DNA form, the CDR3 reads TGTGCCAGCAGTTTGGGGACGGAATTTGAAGCTTTCTTT.

This chain joins TRBV27 and TRBJ1-2; 9 bases line up with TRBD1. CDR1 and CDR2 (germline): MNHEY, SMNVEV (reference sequence). The CDR3 sequence is 14 residues long. Losses at the gene ends were 0 bases for V and 7 bases for J; bases not matched to a gene: 3. CDR3 bases: TGTGCCAGCAGTTTATCGGGACAGGGTGCTGGCTACACCTTC. Translation gives CASSLSGQGAGYTF.

The chain couples TRBV4-1 to TRBJ2-7, with TRBD2 matching 10 bases. The CDR3 length is 16 residues. CDR1 and CDR2 (germline): MGHRA, YSYEKL. V lost 3 bases, J lost 0 bases, and 5 bases stayed unmatched. The CDR3 is CASSQILAGLSYEQYF. The CDR3 nucleotides read TGCGCCAGCAGCCAGATACTAGCGGGGCTCTCCTACGAGCAGTACTTC.

This clone has just one count. The chain is built from TRBV27 and TRBJ2-7; D possibly matches TRBD1 or TRBD2 (5 bases each). V was cut by 8 bases and J by 2 bases, with 13 bases left in between. CDR1 MNHEY and CDR2 SMNVEV come from the germline V gene (reference sequence). The CDR3 consists of 13 residues. CDR3 DNA sequence: TGTGCCAGCTCTAGAACGGGGCCCTACGAGCAGTACTTC. Translating it yields CASSRTGPYEQYF.

The V call is TRBV9, the J call TRBJ1-3; TRBD1 agrees at 8 bases. Germline loops: CDR1 SGDLS, CDR2 YYNGEE. Germline trimming cut 3 bases from V and 8 bases from J; bases unmatched to any gene: 10. This CDR3 has 15 amino acids. The CDR3 sequence: CASSATGVVWDTIYF. The DNA of the CDR3 is TGTGCCAGCAGCGCGACAGGGGTAGTATGGGACACCATATATTTT.

The V call is TRBV18, the J call TRBJ2-7, with a possible D match to TRBD1 (5 bases). V was cut by 0 bases and J by 0 bases, with 9 bases left in between. The CDR3 is made up of 15 amino acids. The germline CDR1 and CDR2 sequences are KGHSH and LQKENI. The CDR3 spells CASSPPQGFSYEQYF. The CDR3, as DNA: TGTGCCAGCTCACCACCGCAGGGATTCTCCTACGAGCAGTACTTC.

The rearrangement joins TRBV11-2 to TRBJ2-2, with 14 positions matching TRBD2. The V gene end was trimmed by 4 bases and the J gene end by 7 bases; junction bases not matched to a gene: 8. CDR3 size: 17 residues. Germline V gives CDR1 SGHAT, CDR2 FQNNGV. CDR3 DNA sequence: TGTGCCAGCAGCTCACGGGGACTAGCGGGAGACTTCGGGGAGCTGTTTTTT. As protein: CASSSRGLAGDFGELFF. Based on the CDR3 plus reference TRBV11-2 and TRBJ2-2, the full variable domain is EAGVAQSPRYKIIEKRQSVAFWCNPISGHATLYWYQQILGQGPKLLIQFQNNGVVDDSQLPKDRFSAERLKGVDSTLKIQPAKLEDSAVYLCASSSRGLAGDFGELFFGEGSRLTVL.

This rearrangement joins TRBV18 to TRBJ2-7; D unresolved. The CDR3 totals 14 residues. Deletions cut 6 bases from V and 1 base from J, with 13 bases between. CDR1 is KGHSH, CDR2 LQKENI, per germline. The CDR3 is CASSLTKSSYEQYF. The DNA of the CDR3 is TGTGCCAGCTCGCTGACCAAGTCATCCTACGAGCAGTACTTC.

This clone was seen only once. The chain recombines TRBV9 with TRBJ2-5; TRBD2 aligns across 9 bases. V gave up 2 bases and J gave up 1 base; unmatched junction bases: 3. Germline V gene data show CDR1 as SGDLS and CDR2 as YYNGEE. The CDR3 spans 15 residues. The CDR3 nucleotides read TGTGCCAGCAGCGTCCTAGCGGGGCCCCAAGAGACCCAGTACTTC. This gives the protein CASSVLAGPQETQYF.

The rearrangement joins TRBV19 to TRBJ2-1; D unresolved. CDR1 is LNHDA, CDR2 SQIVND, per germline (reference sequence). V lost 1 base and J 7 bases, leaving 5 bases between the germline ends. The CDR3 has 12 residues. The CDR3 region is CASSIAGNEQFF. The DNA of the CDR3 is TGTGCCAGTAGTATAGCTGGGAATGAGCAGTTCTTC. Variable domain in full (rest from reference TRBV19 and TRBJ2-1): DGGITQSPKYLFRKEGQNVTLSCEQNLNHDAMYWYRQDPGQGLRLIYYSQIVNDFQKGDIAEGYSVSREKKESFPLTVTSAQKNPTAFYLCASSIAGNEQFFGPGTRLTVL.

This clone was detected once. The chain has TRBV7-6 and TRBJ2-7; D could derive from TRBD1 or TRBD2 (7 bases each). This CDR3 region has 16 residues. Trimming pared 6 bases from V and 1 base from J, leaving 19 bases between. Per the germline V gene, CDR1 is SGHVS and CDR2 is FNYEAQ. CDR3 sequence: CASSPGGRGRSYEQYF. CDR3 in DNA: TGTGCCAGCAGTCCGGGGGGCAGGGGGAGGTCCTACGAGCAGTACTTC.

In its sample, this clone was seen once. This sequence joins TRBV7-2 and TRBJ1-1; D not resolved. CDR3 length equals 14 residues. Germline CDR1 SGHTA, CDR2 FQGNSA. Trimming stripped 7 bases from V and 2 bases from J, with 14 bases between. CDR3 sequence: CASTADPTNTEAFF. DNA for the CDR3: TGTGCCAGCACAGCAGACCCTACCAACACTGAAGCTTTCTTT.

The V gene is TRBV27, the J gene TRBJ1-1, with TRBD1 matching 10 bases. Germline V gives CDR1 MNHEY, CDR2 SMNVEV (reference sequence). The CDR3 totals 14 residues. V lost 5 bases, J lost 4 bases, and 4 bases stayed unmatched. The CDR3 here is CASSRTGGFTEAFF. The CDR3 DNA is TGTGCCAGCAGTCGGACAGGGGGGTTCACTGAAGCTTTCTTT.

The chain is built from TRBV4-3 and TRBJ2-3; 7 bases are a match to TRBD2. Germline V gives CDR1 LGHNA, CDR2 YSLEER. Losses at the gene ends were 0 bases for V and 3 bases for J; bases not matched to a gene: 9. The CDR3 extends over 17 amino acids. CDR3 amino acids: CASSQETRLAGTDTQYF. CDR3 nucleotide sequence: TGCGCCAGCAGCCAAGAAACACGACTAGCAGGGACAGATACGCAGTATTTT.

This rearrangement joins TRBV7-3 to TRBJ2-3; 9 bases agree with TRBD2. CDR3 size: 17 residues. The germline V gene has CDR1 SGHTA and CDR2 FQGTGA. The J segment lost 1 base and the V segment lost 5 bases, leaving 10 bases of the junction unmatched. The CDR3 loop is CASSPSLAGVGTDTQYF. The DNA of the CDR3 is TGTGCCAGCAGCCCGAGCTTAGCGGGAGTCGGCACAGATACGCAGTATTTT.

The chain has TRBV7-9 and TRBJ2-1, with TRBD2 matching 11 bases. After removal of 2 bases from V and 0 bases from J, the junction contained 9 bases not matched to a gene. In germline, CDR1 is SEHNR, CDR2 FQNEAQ (reference sequence). CDR3 length: 19 residues. This CDR3 is CASSLTSGSAPSSYNEQFF. DNA of the CDR3: TGTGCCAGCAGCTTAACTAGCGGGAGTGCCCCAAGCTCCTACAATGAGCAGTTCTTC.

The V gene is TRBV4-3, the J gene TRBJ1-1, with D perhaps matching TRBD1 (5 bases). Germline V gives CDR1 LGHNA, CDR2 YSLEER. V was cut by 0 bases and J by 1 base, with 12 bases left in between. The CDR3 extends over 16 amino acids. The CDR3 reads CASSQDGIQGNTEAFF. The CDR3 DNA follows: TGCGCCAGCAGCCAAGATGGGATCCAGGGGAACACTGAAGCTTTCTTT.